One sample yielded the 16 T cell receptor beta chains listed below, sequenced in a study of cytomegalovirus exposure and HLA in healthy donors. A multiplex PCR was run with 60 Vbeta primers and 13 Jbeta primers. Repertoires were generated with immunoSEQ multiplex PCR, while TCRdb's copy carries only in-frame clones and drops some. Of almost 200,000 clones in the sample, around three quarters were seen once. The sequencing sample was made of PBMCs. These receptors were taken from a woman under 40 in good health and CMV-seropositive.

Note on this clone: Other DNA sequences in this sample translate to the same CDR3. This chain uses TRBV4-1 with TRBJ1-1, with 8 positions matching TRBD1. Trimming cost V 3 bases and J 1 base; bases outside gene matches: 4. This CDR3 spans 15 amino acids. Germline values: CDR1 MGHRA, CDR2 YSYEKL. The CDR3 DNA reads as TGCGCCAGCAGCCATGGTGACAGGGGGAACACTGAAGCTTTCTTT. This translates into CASSHGDRGNTEAFF.

The gene calls are TRBV5-4 and TRBJ2-5; TRBD2 is a possible D gene (6 bases). V was cut by 4 bases and J by 5 bases, with 18 bases left in between. This CDR3 is built from 15 residues. Germline V gene data show CDR1 as SGHNT and CDR2 as YYREEE (reference sequence). CDR3 protein: CASSRSGMGGETQYF. In DNA form, the CDR3 reads TGTGCCAGCAGCCGTAGCGGAATGGGAGGCGAGACCCAGTACTTC.

V usage is TRBV27 and J usage is TRBJ1-5; 12 nucleotides match TRBD1. The CDR3 loop spans 19 amino acids. Looked up from germline, CDR1 is MNHEY and CDR2 is SMNVEV (reference sequence). V lost 6 bases, J lost 0 bases, and 12 bases stayed unmatched. As DNA, the CDR3 is TGTGCCAGCAGCAGTTTGAGGGACAGGGGGCACTTTAGCAATCAGCCCCAGCATTTT. It translates to CASSSLRDRGHFSNQPQHF.

V is TRBV7-2 and J is TRBJ2-3; no clear D gene. Germline V gene lookup returns CDR1 SGHTA and CDR2 FQGNSA. Trimming pared 2 bases from V and 0 bases from J, leaving 6 bases between. This CDR3 spans 14 amino acids. The CDR3 sequence is CASSLSPSTDTQYF. The DNA of the CDR3 is TGTGCCAGCAGCTTATCTCCGAGCACAGATACGCAGTATTTT.

CDR3 nucleotides: TGTGCCAGCAGCTTAGGGTGGGGACAGAACTACGAGCAGTACTTC. Its translation: CASSLGWGQNYEQYF. This rearrangement joins TRBV11-2 to TRBJ2-7; TRBD1 agrees at 7 bases. V was pared by 1 base and J by 3 bases, with 6 bases of the junction left unmatched. Looked up from germline, CDR1 is SGHAT and CDR2 is FQNNGV. CDR3 length: 15 amino acids.

The chain is built from TRBV5-1 and TRBJ2-7, with TRBD1 identical over 8 bases. The length of the CDR3 is 18 residues. Unmatched junction bases numbered 13, after V lost 1 base and J lost 1 base. Germline lookup yields CDR1 SGHRS and CDR2 YFSETQ. The CDR3 sequence: CASSLRGSGTGRSYEQYF. The DNA for the CDR3 is TGCGCCAGCAGCTTGAGGGGCTCCGGGACAGGTCGTTCCTACGAGCAGTACTTC.

This chain links TRBV5-4 with TRBJ2-1; 10 nucleotides match TRBD2. This CDR3 has 15 residues. CDR1 and CDR2 from the germline V gene are SGHNT and YYREEE (reference sequence). The junction had 6 bases not matched to a gene; V was cut back by 4 bases and J by 5 bases. The CDR3 DNA reads as TGTGCCAGCAGCATTAGCGGGGGGTACAACAATGAGCAGTTCTTC. Translated, it gives CASSISGGYNNEQFF.

The chain links TRBV2 to TRBJ1-6; 10 bases are a match to TRBD1. The CDR3 length is 14 residues. Germline V gene sequence: CDR1 SNHLY, CDR2 FYNNEI. V lost 7 bases, J lost 9 bases, and 6 bases stayed unmatched. The CDR3: CASNLRDRGSPLHF. The CDR3 nucleotides are TGTGCCAGCAATTTACGGGACAGGGGTTCACCCCTCCACTTT.

The chain employs TRBV29-1 and TRBJ2-7, with 7 bases identical to TRBD1. From germline, CDR1 is SQVTM and CDR2 ANQGSEA. The CDR3 covers 13 residues. Unmatched junction bases numbered 7, after V lost 6 bases and J lost 2 bases. In nucleotides, the CDR3 is TGCAGCGTCGAACCGACAGGGACCTACGAGCAGTACTTC. It translates to CSVEPTGTYEQYF.

Here the CDR3 DNA reads TGTGCCAGCAGCAACACAGGGGGCACGAACACTGAAGCTTTCTTT. Translated: CASSNTGGTNTEAFF. The genes are TRBV5-4 and TRBJ1-1, with 9 bases lining up with TRBD1. V shed 4 bases, J shed 1 base, and the junction held 5 bases outside the gene matches. Germline loops: CDR1 SGHNT, CDR2 YYREEE (reference sequence). The CDR3 has 15 residues.

V usage is TRBV5-5 and J usage is TRBJ2-4; 8 bases align to TRBD1. The V gene end was trimmed by 2 bases and the J gene end by 0 bases; junction bases not matched to a gene: 16. This CDR3 contains 20 residues. Per the germline V gene, CDR1 is SGHKS and CDR2 is YYEKEE (reference sequence). CDR3 region: CASSFRRVDRAGVAKNIQYF. DNA of the CDR3: TGTGCCAGCAGCTTCCGGCGGGTGGACAGGGCTGGGGTAGCCAAAAACATTCAGTACTTC. Full variable domain (rest looked up from reference TRBV5-5 and TRBJ2-4): DAGVTQSPTHLIKTRGQQVTLRCSPISGHKSVSWYQQVLGQGPQFIFQYYEKEERGRGNFPDRFSARQFPNYSSELNVNALLLGDSALYLCASSFRRVDRAGVAKNIQYFGAGTRLSVL.

The rearrangement joins TRBV6-1 to TRBJ2-7; the match to TRBD1 covers 7 bases. This CDR3 is 15 amino acids long. The trim removed 2 bases at V and 1 base at J, leaving 5 bases unmatched. The germline CDR1 and CDR2 sequences are MNHNS and SASEGT. The CDR3 loop is CASSEFGTASYEQYF. In nucleotides, the CDR3 is TGTGCCAGCAGTGAATTTGGGACAGCATCCTACGAGCAGTACTTC.

This chain joins TRBV30 and TRBJ1-2; 10 bases are shared with TRBD1. After removal of 7 bases from V and 1 base from J, the junction contained 9 bases not matched to a gene. The CDR3 has 15 residues. Per the germline V gene, CDR1 is GTSNPN and CDR2 is SVGIG (reference sequence). The CDR3 DNA reads TGTGCCTACAATCCGGGACAGGGGATTAACTATGGCTACACCTTC. Protein product: CAYNPGQGINYGYTF.

The rearrangement links TRBV6-5 to TRBJ1-2, with D perhaps TRBD1 (5 bases). Trimming removed 6 bases at V and 2 bases at J, with 16 bases between. The CDR3 consists of 15 residues. CDR1 and CDR2 from the germline V gene are MNHEY and SVGAGI. CDR3 coding DNA: TGTGCCAGCAGCCCTGTTGGGGGAGGCAACTATGGCTACACCTTC. This encodes CASSPVGGGNYGYTF.

V gene TRBV2 combines with J gene TRBJ1-6; D uncertain. The germline V and J ends were trimmed by 7 bases and 0 bases, with 19 bases remaining between them. Germline CDR1 and CDR2: SNHLY and FYNNEI. CDR3 length: 18 amino acids. In nucleotides, the CDR3 is TGTGCCAGCACTCCGGGAATGATAAGTAGCTCCTATAATTCACCCCTCCACTTT. It translates to CASTPGMISSSYNSPLHF.

The rearrangement joins TRBV27 to TRBJ1-1, with D tentatively TRBD1 (6 bases). V shed 1 base and J shed 3 bases, with 15 bases lying between them. The CDR3 totals 16 residues. Germline lookup yields CDR1 MNHEY and CDR2 SMNVEV (reference sequence). CDR3 nucleotides: TGTGCCAGCAGTTTATGGTGGGGGGGGGCTGACACTGAAGCTTTCTTT. It translates to CASSLWWGGADTEAFF.